Below, one TCR beta chain is given with its context. No antigen is known for it. The data were taken from a study of T-cell memory formation after mild COVID-19. MiXCR, run by TCRdb on the 5' RACE reads, gives a single entry per CDR3 protein. The sample lists approximately 440,000 distinct CDR3 sequences; around 20% were seen once. In germline, CDR1 is MNHEY, CDR2 SMNVEV (reference sequence). V lost 3 bases to trimming and J lost 8 bases, with 16 bases between them. This CDR3 region has 15 residues. The study's findings and limits: Cross-reactive memory seemingly joined, as some responding clones were found in pre-infection memory.

The V gene is TRBV27, the J gene TRBJ1-4; D unresolved. Input material: PBMCs or a T cell subset sorted from them (not recorded which). This TCR was sampled from an adult woman who had mild COVID-19 (a few samples of this study predate the infection). Cell type and time point are not known. The DNA of the CDR3 is TGTGCCAGCAGTTTTAGGAACTCCCAAGGGGAAAAACTGTTTTTT. It yields the protein CASSFRNSQGEKLFF. Based on the CDR3 plus reference TRBV27 and TRBJ1-4, the full variable domain is EAQVTQNPRYLITVTGKKLTVTCSQNMNHEYMSWYRQDPGLGLRQIYYSMNVEVTDKGDVPEGYKVSRKEKRNFPLILESPSPNQTSLYFCASSFRNSQGEKLFFGSGTQLSVL.